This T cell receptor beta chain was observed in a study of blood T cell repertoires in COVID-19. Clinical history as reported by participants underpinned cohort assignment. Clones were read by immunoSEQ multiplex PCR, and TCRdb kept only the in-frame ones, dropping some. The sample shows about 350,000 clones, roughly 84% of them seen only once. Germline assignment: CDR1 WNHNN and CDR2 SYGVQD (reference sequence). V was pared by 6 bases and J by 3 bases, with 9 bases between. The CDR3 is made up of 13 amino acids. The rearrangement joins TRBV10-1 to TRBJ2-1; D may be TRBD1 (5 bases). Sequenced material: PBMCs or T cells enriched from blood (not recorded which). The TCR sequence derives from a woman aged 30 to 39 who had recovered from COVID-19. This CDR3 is CASSKDSYNEQFF. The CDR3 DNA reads TGCGCCAGCAGCAAAGACAGCTACAATGAGCAGTTCTTC.